This T cell receptor (beta chain) was identified in a study of blood T cells in healthy people across ages. This clonotype was observed at least ten times. The CDR3 has 15 residues. V lost 0 bases and J 5 bases, leaving 12 bases between the germline ends. Germline V gene lookup returns CDR1 SGHKS and CDR2 YYEKEE (reference sequence). Then a second PCR, running roughly 7 to 11 cycles, was carried out with a sample-barcoded 5' primer and a J-beta primer mix. TCRdb fed the 5' RACE reads into MiXCR, producing one record per CDR3 protein. This table holds hundreds of thousands of distinct CDR3 sequences, more than 35% found once.

The sample taken for sequencing was blood. The receptor comes from an older man in good health. This sequence joins TRBV5-5 and TRBJ2-1; a weak D match, TRBD1 (5 bases). In DNA, the CDR3 is TGTGCCAGCAGCTTGGCCAGGGTTTTGAACAATGAGCAGTTCTTC. Residues: CASSLARVLNNEQFF.